These 29 T cell receptor beta chains were all obtained from the same sample, sequenced in a study of T cells in Graves' hyperthyroidism and ophthalmopathy. Amplified regions were TCR beta CDR3 sequences from RNA transcripts. HTBI primers were the set used in a first-round RT-PCR of the TCR CDR3. Each CDR3 protein is one row after TCRdb ran MiXCR on the multiplex PCR reads. The sample contains approximately 600,000 distinct CDR3 sequences, around 14% of which appear only once. Sample: blood. The receptors come from a woman aged 18-29 years with Graves' ophthalmopathy.

This clonotype showed up just a few times. The chain links TRBV4-3 to TRBJ2-5; D is unclear. Per the germline V gene, CDR1 is LGHNA and CDR2 is YSLEER. This CDR3 is 14 amino acids long. The V end was cut by 4 bases, the J end by 0 bases, with 9 bases between. The DNA for the CDR3 is TGCGCCAGCAGCCTATCCTTGTACCAAGAGACCCAGTACTTC. This gives the protein CASSLSLYQETQYF.

The gene calls are TRBV5-6 and TRBJ1-5, with D uncertain. V lost 0 bases and J lost 5, with 9 bases in between. The CDR3 covers 14 residues. Germline-derived CDR1 and CDR2 are SGHDT and YYEEEE. The CDR3 sequence is CASSLGTYYQPQHF. The DNA for the CDR3 is TGTGCCAGCAGCTTGGGGACTTACTATCAGCCCCAGCATTTT.

There are many counts of this clonotype. The rearrangement uses TRBV28 and TRBJ2-7; 7 bases match TRBD1. Germline values: CDR1 MDHEN, CDR2 SYDVKM. This CDR3 contains 13 residues. Losses at the gene ends were 5 bases for V and 2 bases for J; bases not matched to a gene: 3. The CDR3 sequence is CASSTGQTYEQYF. CDR3 sequence (DNA): TGTGCCAGCAGTACGGGACAGACCTACGAGCAGTACTTC. The full variable domain, completed using reference TRBV28 and TRBJ2-7, is DVKVTQSSRYLVKRTGEKVFLECVQDMDHENMFWYRQDPGLGLRLIYFSYDVKMKEKGDIPEGYSVSREKKERFSLILESASTNQTSMYLCASSTGQTYEQYFGPGTRLTVT.

This clonotype has just one count. J is TRBJ2-1 and V is TRBV20-1; TRBD2 matches 8 bases. CDR3 length: 18 residues. V was clipped by 4 bases and J by 7 bases; unmatched bases: 21. The germline V gene has CDR1 DFQATT and CDR2 SNEGSKA (reference sequence). CDR3 nucleotides: TGCAGTGCTATTGAAGCGGACTATACGGGAGGGAGGCGGAATGAGCAGTTCTTC. Translated: CSAIEADYTGGRRNEQFF.

The chain employs TRBV20-1 and TRBJ2-5; 8 bases align to TRBD2. Per germline, CDR1 DFQATT and CDR2 SNEGSKA (reference sequence). The CDR3 consists of 18 residues. Germline trimming cut 1 base from V and 5 bases from J; bases unmatched to any gene: 18. The CDR3 bases are TGCAGTGCTAGAGCCCGTGGGGGATTAGCGGGGCTTTCGGAGACCCAGTACTTC. It specifies CSARARGGLAGLSETQYF.

This clonotype occurred many times. The chain uses TRBV28 and TRBJ2-1; TRBD2 agrees at 9 bases. Germline CDR1 reads MDHEN; CDR2 reads SYDVKM. The CDR3 length is 15 residues. V lost 5 bases, J lost 2 bases, and 4 bases stayed unmatched. The CDR3 sequence is CASSQAGGAYNEQFF. The CDR3 DNA is TGTGCCAGCAGTCAAGCGGGAGGAGCCTACAATGAGCAGTTCTTC. Supplemented by reference TRBV28 and TRBJ2-1, the full variable domain reads DVKVTQSSRYLVKRTGEKVFLECVQDMDHENMFWYRQDPGLGLRLIYFSYDVKMKEKGDIPEGYSVSREKKERFSLILESASTNQTSMYLCASSQAGGAYNEQFFGPGTRLTVL.

This clonotype appeared a few times. The chain links TRBV12-5 to TRBJ1-2; D call uncertain. CDR1 and CDR2 (germline): LGHNT, FRNRAP. The CDR3 covers 17 residues. V was trimmed by 3 bases and J by 0 bases, leaving 17 bases between them. CDR3 protein: CASGFLAGKDANYGYTF. The CDR3 bases are TGTGCTAGTGGTTTTTTAGCGGGGAAGGATGCTAACTATGGCTACACCTTC.

This clonotype was detected ten times or more. The chain recombines TRBV7-2 with TRBJ2-7; 9 bases are shared with TRBD2. This CDR3 comprises 14 residues. Trimming cost V 1 base and J 4 bases; bases outside gene matches: 2. Germline V gene sequence: CDR1 SGHTA, CDR2 FQGNSA. CDR3 residues: CASSLVAGDYEQYF. CDR3 nucleotides: TGTGCCAGCAGCTTAGTAGCGGGAGATTACGAGCAGTACTTC.

This clonotype was picked up many times. This rearrangement joins TRBV28 to TRBJ1-1; D remains unclear. The CDR3 has 16 residues. Germline-derived CDR1 and CDR2 are MDHEN and SYDVKM. V lost 3 bases to trimming and J lost 1 base, with 15 bases between them. CDR3 loop: CASSFAPGEGNTEAFF. The CDR3 DNA is TGTGCCAGCAGTTTTGCCCCAGGTGAAGGGAACACTGAAGCTTTCTTT.

The genes are TRBV19 and TRBJ2-7, with D possibly being TRBD2 (5 bases). Trimming shortened V by 2 bases and J by 5 bases, and 10 bases separated the two germline ends. The CDR3 loop spans 13 amino acids. The V gene's germline CDR1 is LNHDA and CDR2 SQIVND (reference sequence). The CDR3 protein is CASSINEGNEQYF. The CDR3 coding sequence is TGTGCCAGTAGTATAAACGAGGGAAACGAGCAGTACTTC.

Many counts were recorded for this clonotype. This rearrangement joins TRBV11-2 to TRBJ2-1, with D unclear. Germline V gene sequence: CDR1 SGHAT, CDR2 FQNNGV. V shed 1 base and J shed 0 bases, with 7 bases lying between them. The CDR3 runs 15 residues. CDR3 protein: CASSLAQASYNEQFF. For the CDR3, the DNA is TGTGCCAGCAGCTTAGCGCAGGCCTCCTACAATGAGCAGTTCTTC.

The genes are TRBV7-9 and TRBJ1-1; D gene unclear. V lost 2 bases, J lost 6 bases, and 10 bases lay in between. This CDR3 spans 13 amino acids. Germline CDR1 SEHNR, CDR2 FQNEAQ (reference sequence). The CDR3 DNA follows: TGTGCCAGCAGCTTAAAGGGTAGGGCTGAAGCTTTCTTT. It is translated as CASSLKGRAEAFF.

This clonotype was counted a few times. V gene TRBV7-3 combines with J gene TRBJ2-3; 12 nucleotides match TRBD2. Trimming took 4 bases from V and 0 from J; bases not matched to a gene: 5. Germline V gene lookup returns CDR1 SGHTA and CDR2 FQGTGA. This CDR3 comprises 17 residues. In nucleotides, the CDR3 is TGTGCCAGCAGCTCCTTTGGACTAGCGGGAAGCACAGATACGCAGTATTTT. Translating it yields CASSSFGLAGSTDTQYF.

The rearrangement uses TRBV27 and TRBJ2-3; D is perhaps TRBD1 (5 bases). CDR1 and CDR2 (germline): MNHEY, SMNVEV (reference sequence). The CDR3 length is 14 residues. Trimming shortened V by 3 bases and J by 2 bases, and 9 bases separated the two germline ends. The CDR3 nucleotides read TGTGCCAGCAGTTTGGGGCTTCTCACAGATACGCAGTATTTT. It is translated as CASSLGLLTDTQYF.

The V and J genes are TRBV20-1 and TRBJ1-3; D is unclear. With 0 bases removed from V and 0 bases from J, the gap between germline ends came to 6 bases. Germline lookup yields CDR1 DFQATT and CDR2 SNEGSKA (reference sequence). The CDR3 covers 14 residues. This chain's CDR3 is CSAREANSGNTIYF. DNA for the CDR3: TGCAGTGCTAGAGAGGCAAACTCTGGAAACACCATATATTTT.

This chain connects TRBV10-3 to TRBJ1-4; D possibly corresponds to TRBD1 (6 bases). Between the trimmed V and J ends, which lost 5 bases and 8 bases, there was a span of 15 bases. This CDR3 region has 14 residues. The germline V gene encodes CDR1 ENHRY and CDR2 SYGVKD. The CDR3 DNA is TGTGCCATCAGTCCGGGACAAGGGGGAGAAAAACTGTTTTTT. Translation gives CAISPGQGGEKLFF.

The chain links TRBV4-1 to TRBJ2-3; D might be TRBD1 or TRBD2, each matching 6 bases. Germline CDR1 and CDR2: MGHRA and YSYEKL. This CDR3 contains 15 residues. With 4 bases removed from V and 1 base from J, the gap between germline ends came to 12 bases. The CDR3 coding sequence is TGCGCCAGCAGCCGGAGGGGGGAAGGCACAGATACGCAGTATTTT. It codes for CASSRRGEGTDTQYF.

This clonotype was observed at least ten times. The V gene is TRBV27, the J gene TRBJ2-1; tentatively, D is TRBD1 (5 bases). V shed 5 bases and J shed 4 bases, with 18 bases lying between them. CDR1 MNHEY and CDR2 SMNVEV come from the germline V gene (reference sequence). The CDR3 is made up of 16 amino acids. CDR3 sequence (DNA): TGTGCCAGCAGTCCAGCAGGCTGGGCAGGGTACAATGAGCAGTTCTTC. This translates into CASSPAGWAGYNEQFF.

This clonotype showed up just a few times. The chain joins TRBV6-5 to TRBJ1-1, with D possibly TRBD1 on 6 matching bases. The length of the CDR3 is 18 residues. CDR1 and CDR2 (germline): MNHEY, SVGAGI. V lost 4 bases, J lost 4 bases, and 25 bases lay in between. Here the CDR3 DNA reads TGTGCCAGCAGTTTCGACAGGCGTATCGATTGGAGTTCCACTGAAGCTTTCTTT. It is translated as CASSFDRRIDWSSTEAFF.

In its sample, this clonotype was seen many times. This chain connects TRBV12-3 or TRBV12-4 to TRBJ2-1, with 8 bases identical to TRBD2. The V segment lost 3 bases and the J segment 4 bases; nucleotides outside the gene matches: 5. This CDR3 region has 15 residues. Here the CDR3 reads CASSFIAGSYNEQFF. The DNA for the CDR3 is TGTGCCAGCAGTTTTATAGCGGGAAGTTACAATGAGCAGTTCTTC.

This clonotype was counted between two and nine times. The chain couples TRBV10-3 to TRBJ1-3, with D unresolved. V was trimmed by 6 bases and J by 1 base, leaving 16 bases between them. The CDR3 has 16 amino acids. The germline V gene has CDR1 ENHRY and CDR2 SYGVKD. The CDR3 loop is CAISRDPGNSGNTIYF. The CDR3, as DNA: TGTGCCATCAGCCGAGATCCGGGGAATTCTGGAAACACCATATATTTT.

V gene TRBV28 combines with J gene TRBJ1-6; D is unresolved. The CDR3 spans 16 residues. V was clipped by 4 bases and J by 0 bases, with 10 bases between them. Germline CDR1 and CDR2: MDHEN and SYDVKM. The chain's CDR3 is CASSWSSVSYNSPLHF. The CDR3 nucleotides read TGTGCCAGCAGTTGGTCCAGCGTCTCCTATAATTCACCCCTCCACTTT.

This chain uses TRBV19 with TRBJ1-1; 9 nucleotides align to TRBD1. J gave up 11 bases and V 4 bases, and 8 bases lay outside the gene matches. The CDR3 is 13 residues long. From germline, CDR1 is LNHDA and CDR2 SQIVND (reference sequence). The CDR3 is CASSTVGQGWAFF. The DNA of the CDR3 is TGTGCCAGTAGTACAGTGGGACAGGGTTGGGCTTTCTTT.

In its sample, this clonotype was seen once. This rearrangement joins TRBV6-1 to TRBJ2-5; no clear D. V lost 2 bases, J lost 2 bases, and 12 bases lay in between. The CDR3 is 15 residues long. Germline CDR1 reads MNHNS; CDR2 reads SASEGT. DNA for the CDR3: TGTGCCAGCAGTGAATTGGGCATTGGGCAAGAGACCCAGTACTTC. This translates into CASSELGIGQETQYF.

This clonotype was detected many times. This sequence joins TRBV6-1 and TRBJ2-3; TRBD2 matches 9 bases. Unmatched junction bases numbered 17, after V lost 5 bases and J lost 14 bases. Germline V gene sequence: CDR1 MNHNS, CDR2 SASEGT. The CDR3 is made up of 15 amino acids. The chain's CDR3 is CASSTLASREGQRYF. CDR3 nucleotides: TGTGCCAGCAGTACCCTAGCTTCGCGGGAGGGCCAGAGGTATTTT.

This clonotype was picked up many times. The chain has TRBV7-9 and TRBJ2-7; no clear D gene. V dropped 7 bases and J dropped 5 bases, with 24 bases sitting between them. The CDR3 totals 16 residues. Germline V lookup: CDR1 SEHNR, CDR2 FQNEAQ (reference sequence). The CDR3 nucleotides are TGTGCCAGCACCCCCCCACGAGACGGCCTTAAAAACGAGCAGTACTTC. This sequence encodes CASTPPRDGLKNEQYF.

This clonotype was picked up many times. The chain links TRBV18 to TRBJ2-3; no reliable D call. CDR1 KGHSH and CDR2 LQKENI come from the germline V gene. The CDR3 length is 12 residues. V dropped 8 bases and J dropped 0 bases, with 6 bases sitting between them. CDR3 bases: TGTGCCAGCCCTGACAGCACAGATACGCAGTATTTT. It encodes CASPDSTDTQYF.

This clonotype was seen ten or more times. V and J are TRBV10-3 and TRBJ1-4; maybe TRBD1 (5 bases). Germline V gene sequence: CDR1 ENHRY, CDR2 SYGVKD. The CDR3 is made up of 19 amino acids. With 0 bases removed from V and 4 bases from J, the gap between germline ends came to 21 bases. The CDR3 DNA reads TGTGCCATCAGTGAGTCGGGGCCAACAGACAGTTTATATAATGAAAAACTGTTTTTT. This translates into CAISESGPTDSLYNEKLFF.

Here the CDR3 reads CASSQDRGSSYNSPLHF. As DNA, the CDR3 is TGTGCCAGCAGTCAGGACAGGGGGAGCTCCTATAATTCACCCCTCCACTTT. The chain is built from TRBV6-1 and TRBJ1-6; 10 bases fit TRBD1. Trimming took 5 bases from V and 0 from J; bases not matched to a gene: 4. This CDR3 has 17 residues. Per germline, CDR1 MNHNS and CDR2 SASEGT.